Presented here are 17 T cell receptor beta chains from one specimen sequenced in a study of shared clonotypes between healthy human individuals. Here immunoSEQ multiplex PCR was the method, and the copy in TCRdb shows in-frame clones only, minus some. The table includes roughly 2,500,000 clones, under 95% detected once. The sample consisted of naive CD4+ T cells from PBMCs. The subset: CD45RA+ positively selected. The receptors here all came from a young man in good health. Some clones in this sample may be carry-over from other donors' samples.

The J gene is TRBJ2-3, the V gene TRBV11-2; D is ambiguous. Germline values: CDR1 SGHAT, CDR2 FQNNGV. Trimming pared 5 bases from V and 2 bases from J, leaving 11 bases between. This CDR3 has 14 residues. The CDR3 nucleotides read TGTGCCAGCAGCCCGAGACCCCTCACAGATACGCAGTATTTT. Protein sequence: CASSPRPLTDTQYF. Drawing the rest from reference TRBV11-2 and TRBJ2-3, the complete variable domain is EAGVAQSPRYKIIEKRQSVAFWCNPISGHATLYWYQQILGQGPKLLIQFQNNGVVDDSQLPKDRFSAERLKGVDSTLKIQPAKLEDSAVYLCASSPRPLTDTQYFGPGTRLTVL.

The rearrangement links TRBV10-3 to TRBJ2-1; TRBD2 matches at 9 bases. Germline assignment: CDR1 ENHRY and CDR2 SYGVKD. This CDR3 spans 16 amino acids. J was trimmed by 7 bases and V by 4 bases; bases with no gene match: 11. The CDR3 region is CAISGQLAGGGNEQFF. The CDR3 DNA sequence: TGTGCCATCAGTGGCCAACTAGCGGGTGGGGGGAATGAGCAGTTCTTC.

This clone was picked up a small number of times. The chain employs TRBV4-3 and TRBJ1-1; the D is unclear. The ends were cut back, 1 base at V and 3 bases at J, with 6 bases in the middle. The CDR3 consists of 13 residues. CDR1 and CDR2 (germline): LGHNA, YSLEER. CDR3 nucleotides: TGCGCCAGCAGCCAAGGACGGGACACTGAAGCTTTCTTT. It yields the protein CASSQGRDTEAFF.

V is TRBV7-2 and J is TRBJ1-4; 10 bases map to TRBD1. CDR3 length equals 16 residues. Unmatched junction bases numbered 8, after V lost 2 bases and J lost 8 bases. Germline CDR1 and CDR2: SGHTA and FQGNSA. This CDR3 is CASSLQVGQGDEKLFF. In DNA, the CDR3 is TGTGCCAGCAGCTTACAAGTCGGACAGGGGGACGAAAAACTGTTTTTT. Full variable domain (outside the CDR3, taken from reference TRBV7-2 and TRBJ1-4): GAGVSQSPSNKVTEKGKDVELRCDPISGHTALYWYRQSLGQGLEFLIYFQGNSAPDKSGLPSDRFSAERTGGSVSTLTIQRTQQEDSAVYLCASSLQVGQGDEKLFFGSGTQLSVL.

The J gene is TRBJ1-2, the V gene TRBV18; D may be TRBD1 (6 bases). V lost 3 bases and J lost 2, with 16 bases in between. CDR3 length equals 16 residues. CDR1 and CDR2 (germline): KGHSH, LQKENI. The CDR3 is CASSPGSKQGNYGYTF. CDR3 nucleotide sequence: TGTGCCAGCTCACCTGGGAGTAAACAGGGAAACTATGGCTACACCTTC.

This clone was seen a single time. The rearrangement joins TRBV9 to TRBJ2-5, with a weak D call TRBD1 (6 bases). The CDR3 has 15 residues. With 0 bases removed from V and 4 bases from J, the gap between germline ends came to 13 bases. Germline-derived CDR1 and CDR2 are SGDLS and YYNGEE. CDR3: CASSVGGQPGETQYF. The CDR3 nucleotides read TGTGCCAGCAGCGTAGGGGGACAACCGGGAGAGACCCAGTACTTC.

V and J are TRBV28 and TRBJ2-7; D gene ambiguous. Germline-derived CDR1 and CDR2 are MDHEN and SYDVKM. The germline V and J ends were trimmed by 7 bases and 1 base, with 14 bases remaining between them. The length of the CDR3 is 14 residues. The CDR3 nucleotides are TGTGCCAGCAATCCTCTGGGGAAATCCTACGAGCAGTACTTC. This sequence encodes CASNPLGKSYEQYF.

This clone was counted between two and nine times. The chain couples TRBV5-4 to TRBJ1-1; no reliable D call. Germline V gives CDR1 SGHNT, CDR2 YYREEE (reference sequence). The V gene lost 1 base and the J gene lost 7 bases, with 17 bases spanning the gap. This CDR3 spans 15 amino acids. CDR3: CASSLNTNARIEAFF. CDR3 bases: TGTGCCAGCAGCTTGAACACAAACGCCCGAATTGAAGCTTTCTTT.

DNA of the CDR3: TGTGCCAGCACAACCCTCGGCCAGGGGAGGCGAGAAAAACTGTTTTTT. It encodes CASTTLGQGRREKLFF. The chain is built from TRBV28 and TRBJ1-4, with D possibly being TRBD1 (6 bases). V was cut by 7 bases and J by 8 bases, with 23 bases left in between. Germline loops: CDR1 MDHEN, CDR2 SYDVKM. There are 16 residues in the CDR3.

The rearrangement uses TRBV5-4 and TRBJ2-1; 8 bases line up with TRBD2. The CDR3 consists of 17 residues. Germline V gives CDR1 SGHNT, CDR2 YYREEE (reference sequence). The V gene end was trimmed by 3 bases and the J gene end by 9 bases; junction bases not matched to a gene: 17. The CDR3 DNA follows: TGTGCCAGCAGCTACGGAGGTAGCGGGAATGCGGTCGGTGAGCAGTTCTTC. Its protein product is CASSYGGSGNAVGEQFF.

This clone was detected only once. CDR3 amino acids: CASSFLFGGYEQYF. CDR3 sequence (DNA): TGTGCCAGCAGCTTCCTCTTTGGGGGGTACGAGCAGTACTTC. The chain joins TRBV7-9 to TRBJ2-7; weak D call: TRBD2 (6 bases). Trimming shortened V by 3 bases and J by 4 bases, and 13 bases separated the two germline ends. This CDR3 is built from 14 residues. Germline V CDR1 and CDR2: SEHNR, FQNEAQ (reference sequence).

The CDR3 DNA is TGTGCCAGCAGCTTAGCCCTCGGGAGGGCCCCCAATGAGCAGTTCTTC. This codes for CASSLALGRAPNEQFF. The chain joins TRBV7-8 to TRBJ2-1; 8 nucleotides align to TRBD2. V lost 0 bases and J lost 6; bases outside the gene matches: 7. The CDR3 consists of 16 residues. CDR1 is SGHVS, CDR2 FQNEAQ, per germline. Full variable domain (remainder filled in from reference TRBV7-8 and TRBJ2-1): GAGVSQSPRYKVAKRGQDVALRCDPISGHVSLFWYQQALGQGPEFLTYFQNEAQLDKSGLPSDRFFAERPEGSVSTLKIQRTQQEDSAVYLCASSLALGRAPNEQFFGPGTRLTVL.

This clone was detected once. At the DNA level, this CDR3 is encoded by other sequences in the same sample as well. The chain carries TRBV19 and TRBJ1-2; 7 nucleotides line up with TRBD1. The CDR3 totals 13 residues. J gave up 3 bases and V 4 bases, and 2 bases lay outside the gene matches. Per the germline V gene, CDR1 is LNHDA and CDR2 is SQIVND (reference sequence). CDR3 bases: TGTGCCAGTAGTACTCAGGGGGACTATGGCTACACCTTC. Its translation is CASSTQGDYGYTF.

CDR3 in amino acids: CASKTANTEAFF. The CDR3, as DNA: TGTGCCAGCAAAACAGCGAACACTGAAGCTTTCTTT. This chain joins TRBV6-6 and TRBJ1-1; D ambiguous. CDR1 MNHNY and CDR2 SVGAGI come from the germline V gene (reference sequence). With 7 bases removed from V and 1 base from J, the gap between germline ends came to 7 bases. The CDR3 is 12 amino acids.

The gene calls are TRBV27 and TRBJ2-1, with D perhaps TRBD1 or TRBD2 (5 bases each). The CDR3 has 17 amino acids. The V gene's germline CDR1 is MNHEY and CDR2 SMNVEV (reference sequence). V was pared by 2 bases and J by 5 bases, with 19 bases between. The CDR3 DNA reads TGTGCCAGCAGTTTAAGGGGACGGACGAACGATAACAATGAGCAGTTCTTC. Amino acid sequence: CASSLRGRTNDNNEQFF.

The genes are TRBV5-6 and TRBJ2-7, with D possibly being TRBD2 (5 bases). V lost 6 bases, J lost 5 bases, and 18 bases lay in between. The germline V gene has CDR1 SGHDT and CDR2 YYEEEE. The CDR3 runs 14 residues. The CDR3 spells CASTRPGVLDEQYF. The DNA for the CDR3 is TGTGCCAGCACCCGCCCCGGGGTTTTGGACGAGCAGTACTTC.

The chain joins TRBV2 to TRBJ2-1; 7 bases are shared with TRBD1. The CDR3 length is 17 residues. The junction had 7 bases not matched to a gene; V was cut back by 0 bases and J by 2 bases. Germline-derived CDR1 and CDR2 are SNHLY and FYNNEI. The CDR3 loop is CASSEALGQGAYNEQFF. The CDR3 nucleotides are TGTGCCAGCAGTGAAGCGCTTGGGCAGGGGGCCTACAATGAGCAGTTCTTC.